This entry lists 20 T cell receptor beta chains sequenced from one sample in a study of shared clonotypes between healthy human individuals. Assay used: immunoSEQ multiplex PCR; TCRdb lists only in-frame clones, some missing. The sample shows about 960,000 clones, less than 85% of them seen only once. The sequencing sample was made of memory CD4+ T cells sorted from blood. Indicated subset: CD45RA-negative fraction. Source of these receptors: a man aged 18 to 29 in good health.

In its sample, this clone was seen once. The chain joins TRBV7-2 to TRBJ1-6; TRBD1 is a possible D gene (5 bases). Per the germline V gene, CDR1 is SGHTA and CDR2 is FQGNSA. The CDR3 is 17 residues long. V lost 7 bases and J 0 bases, leaving 16 bases between the germline ends. The CDR3 protein is CASKKGNSLSYNSPLHF. The CDR3 bases are TGTGCCAGCAAGAAGGGGAATTCCCTCTCCTATAATTCACCCCTCCACTTT.

The chain employs TRBV4-1 and TRBJ2-5; TRBD1 matches 7 bases. The CDR3 covers 14 residues. The V gene end was trimmed by 5 bases and the J gene end by 1 base; junction bases not matched to a gene: 4. The germline V gene encodes CDR1 MGHRA and CDR2 YSYEKL. This CDR3 reads CASSYDRVQETQYF. CDR3 nucleotide sequence: TGCGCCAGCAGCTACGACAGGGTCCAAGAGACCCAGTACTTC.

The chain employs TRBV5-6 and TRBJ2-5, with D perhaps matching TRBD2 (5 bases). The end of the DNA aligns better with TRBJ2-7, so the J call may be wrong. Germline CDR1 SGHDT, CDR2 YYEEEE. CDR3 size: 15 residues. The CDR3 protein is CASSVLPGNSYEQYF. CDR3 nucleotide sequence: TGTGCCAGCAGCGTCTTGCCCGGGAACTCCTACGAGCAGTACTTC.

The chain has TRBV6-9 and TRBJ2-1; D is perhaps TRBD2 (5 bases). From germline, CDR1 is MNHGY and CDR2 SVAAGI. The length of the CDR3 is 15 residues. V lost 4 bases to trimming and J lost 8 bases, with 18 bases between them. The CDR3 here is CASSFPRGSVHEQFF. CDR3 nucleotide sequence: TGTGCCAGCAGTTTCCCCCGGGGATCGGTACATGAGCAGTTCTTC.

The chain is built from TRBV30 and TRBJ1-5, with D possibly TRBD1 on 6 matching bases. V shed 1 base and J shed 7 bases, with 17 bases lying between them. The germline CDR1 and CDR2 sequences are GTSNPN and SVGIG (reference sequence). The CDR3 spans 15 residues. As DNA, the CDR3 is TGTGCCTGGAGTGCTACGGGGGCCTCCGGGCAGCCCCAGCATTTT. The encoded protein is CAWSATGASGQPQHF.

The chain is built from TRBV5-6 and TRBJ2-7, with 9 bases lining up with TRBD1. Germline CDR1 SGHDT, CDR2 YYEEEE. This CDR3 contains 14 residues. V was pared by 7 bases and J by 4 bases, with 9 bases of the junction left unmatched. CDR3 loop: CASGTGGYSYEQYF. The DNA for the CDR3 is TGTGCCAGCGGAACAGGGGGCTATTCGTACGAGCAGTACTTC.

This clone was picked up a small number of times. This rearrangement joins TRBV20-1 to TRBJ1-1; the D gene is possibly TRBD1 (6 bases). Per germline, CDR1 DFQATT and CDR2 SNEGSKA (reference sequence). The length of the CDR3 is 11 residues. Deletions cut 6 bases from V and 1 base from J, with 6 bases between. The CDR3 region is CSAQGNTEAFF. In nucleotides, the CDR3 is TGCAGTGCACAGGGGAACACTGAAGCTTTCTTT.

The V gene is TRBV20-1, the J gene TRBJ1-1; TRBD1 might be the D (6 bases). V dropped 8 bases and J dropped 5 bases, with 12 bases sitting between them. Germline-derived CDR1 and CDR2 are DFQATT and SNEGSKA (reference sequence). The CDR3 has 11 residues. The DNA of the CDR3 is TGCAGTCGGTCCGGACAGACTGAAGCTTTCTTT. Translated, it gives CSRSGQTEAFF.

This clone was recorded only once. The sample holds other DNA sequences that translate to the same CDR3. The chain uses TRBV7-2 and TRBJ2-3; no clear D gene. The V end lost 4 bases, the J end lost 6 bases, and 8 bases lay between the germline ends. This CDR3 region has 12 residues. The V gene's germline CDR1 is SGHTA and CDR2 FQGNSA. Here the CDR3 reads CASSSFRDTQYF. For the CDR3, the DNA is TGTGCCAGCAGCTCCTTCCGCGATACGCAGTATTTT.

V and J are TRBV5-1 and TRBJ2-7, with 7 nucleotides matching TRBD1. CDR3 length equals 13 residues. V shed 4 bases, J shed 1 base, and the junction held 2 bases outside the gene matches. CDR1 is SGHRS, CDR2 YFSETQ, per germline. The CDR3 nucleotides are TGCGCCAGCAGCGTGACAGGGTCCTACGAGCAGTACTTC. Its translation is CASSVTGSYEQYF.

The chain carries TRBV5-1 and TRBJ1-1; the D is unclear. V lost 6 bases and J 1 base, leaving 10 bases between the germline ends. Germline CDR1 reads SGHRS; CDR2 reads YFSETQ. This CDR3 is 13 amino acids long. This chain's CDR3 is CASTLQSNTEAFF. DNA of the CDR3: TGCGCCAGCACCTTACAGTCGAACACTGAAGCTTTCTTT.

This clone showed up many times. This sample includes further DNA sequences coding for the same CDR3. The V gene is TRBV7-2, the J gene TRBJ2-3; 8 bases map to TRBD2. The CDR3 totals 16 residues. CDR1 is SGHTA and CDR2 is FQGNSA in the germline V gene. V trimming: 2 bases; J trimming: 0 bases; junction bases outside the gene matches: 4. The CDR3 reads CASSLQASGSTDTQYF. DNA of the CDR3: TGTGCCAGCAGCTTACAGGCTAGCGGGAGCACAGATACGCAGTATTTT.

The chain uses TRBV4-1 and TRBJ1-2; 8 positions agree with TRBD1. The CDR3 totals 16 residues. Germline CDR1 MGHRA, CDR2 YSYEKL. V was pared by 4 bases and J by 7 bases, with 14 bases of the junction left unmatched. CDR3 DNA: TGCGCCAGCAGCCCCGCCAACAGGGGGTGGGATTTTGGCTACACCTTC. It specifies CASSPANRGWDFGYTF.

This chain connects TRBV7-9 to TRBJ2-7, with TRBD2 matching 11 bases. The V gene's germline CDR1 is SEHNR and CDR2 FQNEAQ (reference sequence). This CDR3 has 16 amino acids. The junction had 3 bases not matched to a gene; V was cut back by 1 base and J by 1 base. CDR3 nucleotide sequence: TGTGCCAGCAGCTTAGGGACTAGCGGGTCTTCCTACGAGCAGTACTTC. Translation: CASSLGTSGSSYEQYF.

The J gene is TRBJ1-1, the V gene TRBV6-1; D unclear. Germline V gene data show CDR1 as MNHNS and CDR2 as SASEGT. Trimming cost V 0 bases and J 2 bases, with 10 bases left between them. This CDR3 is 15 amino acids long. CDR3 DNA sequence: TGTGCCAGCAGTGAAGCTTTTAACCCTAACACTGAAGCTTTCTTT. Its protein product is CASSEAFNPNTEAFF.

The chain couples TRBV19 to TRBJ2-7; possibly TRBD2 for D (6 bases). Per the germline V gene, CDR1 is LNHDA and CDR2 is SQIVND (reference sequence). This CDR3 has 14 residues. Trimming pared 9 bases from V and 0 bases from J, leaving 15 bases between. For the CDR3, the DNA is TGTGCCAGCCGCCCCGCGGGACGCTCCTACGAGCAGTACTTC. This translates into CASRPAGRSYEQYF. The full variable domain, its missing parts supplied by reference TRBV19 and TRBJ2-7, is DGGITQSPKYLFRKEGQNVTLSCEQNLNHDAMYWYRQDPGQGLRLIYYSQIVNDFQKGDIAEGYSVSREKKESFPLTVTSAQKNPTAFYLCASRPAGRSYEQYFGPGTRLTVT.

V usage is TRBV10-3 and J usage is TRBJ1-2; no clear D. V shed 0 bases and J shed 7 bases, with 15 bases lying between them. This CDR3 is built from 15 residues. Germline V lookup: CDR1 ENHRY, CDR2 SYGVKD. CDR3 sequence reads: CAISESRADGGGYTF. CDR3 nucleotides: TGTGCCATCAGTGAGTCCCGGGCAGATGGTGGTGGCTACACCTTC.

This chain uses TRBV28 with TRBJ2-5; 8 bases agree with TRBD2. V lost 3 bases to trimming and J lost 3 bases; unmatched junction nucleotides: 3. The CDR3 extends over 14 amino acids. Per germline, CDR1 MDHEN and CDR2 SYDVKM. CDR3 DNA sequence: TGTGCCAGCAGTTTCGGGGGGGGTGAAGAGACCCAGTACTTC. Translated, it gives CASSFGGGEETQYF.

The chain employs TRBV5-1 and TRBJ2-3; 9 bases are a match to TRBD1. Germline CDR1 is SGHRS and CDR2 is YFSETQ. The CDR3 covers 15 residues. V gave up 3 bases and J gave up 2 bases; unmatched junction bases: 4. CDR3: CASSSGTGITDTQYF. The CDR3 DNA reads TGCGCCAGCAGCTCGGGGACAGGGATCACAGATACGCAGTATTTT.

This clone came up once. The chain joins TRBV11-1 to TRBJ2-2, with 10 bases identical to TRBD1. The V segment lost 4 bases and the J segment 5 bases; nucleotides outside the gene matches: 7. Germline loops: CDR1 SGHAT, CDR2 FQDESV (reference sequence). The CDR3 spans 16 residues. The CDR3: CASSSPRTGGTGELFF. Written as DNA, the CDR3 is TGTGCCAGCAGCTCCCCACGGACAGGGGGAACCGGGGAGCTGTTTTTT.